This paragraph reports one T cell receptor beta chain. Its target is unknown. These data originate in a study of cytomegalovirus exposure and HLA in healthy donors. Some clones are missing from TCRdb's copy, which holds only in-frame ones; the method was immunoSEQ multiplex PCR. The sample has approximately 81,000 clones, 85% to 95% seen once. This CDR3 contains 15 residues. Germline CDR1 SGHNT, CDR2 YYREEE (reference sequence). V dropped 4 bases and J dropped 1; count of bases not matched to a gene: 4. Study-wide results and caveats: There were 150 to 200 TCR beta chains listed as cytomegalovirus-associated. A few CMV-associated chains proved CMV antigen-specific in vitro. Most TCRs appeared rarely, but some public TCRs recurred in many donors.

The validation cohort, a group of more than 95 subjects, included the donors and was separate from the roughly 670-subject first cohort. This chain links TRBV5-4 with TRBJ2-7; the match to TRBD2 covers 11 bases. The material sequenced was PBMCs. This receptor was obtained from a man aged 18 to 30 in good health and CMV-seronegative. DNA of the CDR3: TGTGCCAGCAGCCTTGGGACTAGCGGATCCTACGAGCAGTACTTC. This sequence encodes CASSLGTSGSYEQYF.